This T cell receptor beta chain is drawn from a study of T cell changes during pregnancy in multiple sclerosis. Trimming shortened V by 6 bases and J by 0 bases, and 19 bases separated the two germline ends. The CDR3 contains 17 residues. Germline CDR1 reads KGHSH; CDR2 reads LQKENI. Sequencing was performed with immunoSEQ multiplex PCR; in TCRdb, only in-frame clones are kept and a portion is missing. The data show 58,000 or so clones, 80% to 90% seen once. The sequences come from CD4+ T cells from peripheral blood mononuclear cells, collected in the third trimester of pregnancy. The rearrangement uses TRBV18 and TRBJ2-3; unclear D gene. The sequence derives from a female donor with multiple sclerosis, enrolled in a pregnancy study. This CDR3 reads CASSPSPEAWSTDTQYF. The CDR3 DNA is TGTGCCAGCTCCCCAAGTCCCGAAGCGTGGAGCACAGATACGCAGTATTTT.